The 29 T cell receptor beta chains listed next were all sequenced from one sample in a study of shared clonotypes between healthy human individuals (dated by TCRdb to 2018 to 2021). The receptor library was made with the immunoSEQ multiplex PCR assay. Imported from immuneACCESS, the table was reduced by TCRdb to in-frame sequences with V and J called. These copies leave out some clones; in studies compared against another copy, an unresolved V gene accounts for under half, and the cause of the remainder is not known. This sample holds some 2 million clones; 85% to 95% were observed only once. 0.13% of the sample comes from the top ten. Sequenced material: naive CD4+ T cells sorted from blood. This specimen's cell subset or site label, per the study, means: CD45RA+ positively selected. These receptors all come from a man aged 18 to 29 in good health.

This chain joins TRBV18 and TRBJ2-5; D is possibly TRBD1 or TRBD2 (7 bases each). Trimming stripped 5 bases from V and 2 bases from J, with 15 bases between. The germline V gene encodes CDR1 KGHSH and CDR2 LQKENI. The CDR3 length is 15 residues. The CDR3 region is CASSSGTAGQETQYF. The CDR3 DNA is TGTGCCAGCTCATCCGGGACAGCGGGACAAGAGACCCAGTACTTC.

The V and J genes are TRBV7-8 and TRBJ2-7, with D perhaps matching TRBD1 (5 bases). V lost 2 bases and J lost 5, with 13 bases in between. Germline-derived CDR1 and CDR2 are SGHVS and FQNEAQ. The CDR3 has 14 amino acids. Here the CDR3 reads CASSLSGGAHEQYF. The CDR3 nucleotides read TGTGCCAGCAGCTTATCTGGTGGGGCCCACGAGCAGTACTTC.

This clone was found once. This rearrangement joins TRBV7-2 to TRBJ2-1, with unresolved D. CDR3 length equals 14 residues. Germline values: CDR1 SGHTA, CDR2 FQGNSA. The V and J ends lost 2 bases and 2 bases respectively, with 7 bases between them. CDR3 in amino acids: CASSLRSPYNEQFF. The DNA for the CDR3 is TGTGCCAGCAGCTTACGTTCCCCCTACAATGAGCAGTTCTTC.

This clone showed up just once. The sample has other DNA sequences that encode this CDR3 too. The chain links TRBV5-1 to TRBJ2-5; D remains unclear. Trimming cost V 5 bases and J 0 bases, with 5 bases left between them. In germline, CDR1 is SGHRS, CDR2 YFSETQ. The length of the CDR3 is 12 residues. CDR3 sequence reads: CASRPNQETQYF. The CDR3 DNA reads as TGCGCCAGCAGGCCTAACCAAGAGACCCAGTACTTC.

The CDR3 DNA reads as TGCGCCAGCACCGCGAGCTCAACCTCCTACGAGCAGTACTTC. Translation gives CASTASSTSYEQYF. The chain joins TRBV5-1 to TRBJ2-7; the D is unclear. The CDR3 contains 14 residues. V was trimmed by 6 bases and J by 0 bases, leaving 13 bases between them. Germline V lookup: CDR1 SGHRS, CDR2 YFSETQ.

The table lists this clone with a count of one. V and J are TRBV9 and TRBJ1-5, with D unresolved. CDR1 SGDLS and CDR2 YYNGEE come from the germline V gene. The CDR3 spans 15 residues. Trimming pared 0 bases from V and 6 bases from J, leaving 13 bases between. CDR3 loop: CASSVDPDNFQPQHF. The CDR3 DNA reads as TGTGCCAGCAGCGTAGATCCTGACAATTTTCAGCCCCAGCATTTT.

DNA of the CDR3: TGTGCCAGCTCGGGACAGGGGTTTTCCTACGAGCAGTACTTC. Translating gives CASSGQGFSYEQYF. V gene TRBV2 combines with J gene TRBJ2-7, with 10 bases matching TRBD1. V dropped 8 bases and J dropped 1; count of bases not matched to a gene: 5. This CDR3 has 14 residues. From germline, CDR1 is SNHLY and CDR2 FYNNEI.

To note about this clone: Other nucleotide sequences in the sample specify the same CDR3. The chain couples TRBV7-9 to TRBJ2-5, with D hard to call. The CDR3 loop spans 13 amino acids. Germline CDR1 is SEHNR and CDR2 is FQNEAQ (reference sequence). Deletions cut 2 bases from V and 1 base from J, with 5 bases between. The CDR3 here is CASSLSGQETQYF. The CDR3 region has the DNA TGTGCCAGCAGCTTATCCGGCCAAGAGACCCAGTACTTC.

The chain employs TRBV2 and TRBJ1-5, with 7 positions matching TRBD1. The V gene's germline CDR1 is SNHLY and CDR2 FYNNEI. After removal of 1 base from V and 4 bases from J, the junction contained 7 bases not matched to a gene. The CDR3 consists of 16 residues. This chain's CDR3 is CASSEGGGGANQPQHF. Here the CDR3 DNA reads TGTGCCAGCAGTGAAGGAGGAGGGGGCGCGAATCAGCCCCAGCATTTT.

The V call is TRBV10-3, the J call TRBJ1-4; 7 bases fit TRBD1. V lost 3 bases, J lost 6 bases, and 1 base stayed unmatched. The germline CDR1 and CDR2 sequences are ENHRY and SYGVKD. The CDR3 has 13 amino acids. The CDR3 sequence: CAISDRGDEKLFF. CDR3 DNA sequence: TGTGCCATCAGTGACAGGGGGGATGAAAAACTGTTTTTT.

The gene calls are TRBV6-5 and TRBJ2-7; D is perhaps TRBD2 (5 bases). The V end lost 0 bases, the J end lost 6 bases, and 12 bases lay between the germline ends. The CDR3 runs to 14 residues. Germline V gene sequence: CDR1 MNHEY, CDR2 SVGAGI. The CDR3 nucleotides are TGTGCCAGCAGTTACTCTCCACTAGATGTCGAGCAGTACTTC. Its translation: CASSYSPLDVEQYF.

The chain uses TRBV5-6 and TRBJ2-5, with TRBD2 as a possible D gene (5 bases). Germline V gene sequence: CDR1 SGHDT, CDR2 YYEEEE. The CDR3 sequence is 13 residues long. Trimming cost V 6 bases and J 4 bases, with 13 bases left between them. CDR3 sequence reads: CASNPMGRETQYF. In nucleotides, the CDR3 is TGTGCCAGCAACCCGATGGGGAGAGAGACCCAGTACTTC.

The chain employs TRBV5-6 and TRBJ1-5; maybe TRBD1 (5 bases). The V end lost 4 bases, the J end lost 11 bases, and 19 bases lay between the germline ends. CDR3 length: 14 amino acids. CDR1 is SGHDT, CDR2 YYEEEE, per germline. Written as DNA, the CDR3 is TGTGCCAGCAGCCGCGGGGCCATTTTGGAGGCCCAGCATTTT. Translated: CASSRGAILEAQHF.

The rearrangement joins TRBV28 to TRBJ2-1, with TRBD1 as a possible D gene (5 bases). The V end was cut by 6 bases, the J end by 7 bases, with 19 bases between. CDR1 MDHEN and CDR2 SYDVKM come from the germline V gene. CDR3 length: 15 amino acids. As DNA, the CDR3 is TGTGCCAGCAGCCTATTTGGACAAGCGAAAAATGAGCAGTTCTTC. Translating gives CASSLFGQAKNEQFF.

CDR3 protein: CASKVRQLNYGYTF. CDR3 in DNA: TGTGCCAGCAAGGTCCGGCAGTTGAACTATGGCTACACCTTC. The gene calls are TRBV6-1 and TRBJ1-2; D uncertain. The CDR3 has 14 amino acids. Trimming took 7 bases from V and 2 from J, leaving 14 bases between them. In germline, CDR1 is MNHNS, CDR2 SASEGT.

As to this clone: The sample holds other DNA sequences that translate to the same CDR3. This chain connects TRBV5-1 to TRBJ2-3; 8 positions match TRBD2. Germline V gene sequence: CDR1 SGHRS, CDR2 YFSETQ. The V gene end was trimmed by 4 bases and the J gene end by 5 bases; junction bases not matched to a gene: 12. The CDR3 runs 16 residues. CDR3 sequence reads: CASSPGLAGGGDTQYF. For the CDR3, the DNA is TGCGCCAGCAGCCCCGGGCTTGCGGGAGGTGGAGATACGCAGTATTTT.

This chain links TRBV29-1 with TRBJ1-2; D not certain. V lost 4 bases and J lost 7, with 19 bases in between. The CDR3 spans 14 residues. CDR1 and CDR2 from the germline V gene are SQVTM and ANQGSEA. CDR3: CSVAAGRGGSGYTF. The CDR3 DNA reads TGCAGCGTTGCCGCCGGGCGCGGAGGGTCTGGCTACACCTTC.

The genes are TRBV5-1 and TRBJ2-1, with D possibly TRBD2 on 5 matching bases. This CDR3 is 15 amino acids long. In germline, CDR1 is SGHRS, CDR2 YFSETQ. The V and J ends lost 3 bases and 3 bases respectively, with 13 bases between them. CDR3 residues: CASSWLAGVYNEQFF. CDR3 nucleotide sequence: TGCGCCAGCAGCTGGCTAGCTGGCGTCTACAATGAGCAGTTCTTC.

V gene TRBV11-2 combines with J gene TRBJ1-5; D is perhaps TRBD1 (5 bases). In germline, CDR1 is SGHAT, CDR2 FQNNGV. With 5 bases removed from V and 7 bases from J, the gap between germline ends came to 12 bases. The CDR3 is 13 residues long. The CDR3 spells CASSPWGGQPQHF. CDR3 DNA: TGTGCCAGCAGCCCATGGGGCGGGCAGCCCCAGCATTTT.

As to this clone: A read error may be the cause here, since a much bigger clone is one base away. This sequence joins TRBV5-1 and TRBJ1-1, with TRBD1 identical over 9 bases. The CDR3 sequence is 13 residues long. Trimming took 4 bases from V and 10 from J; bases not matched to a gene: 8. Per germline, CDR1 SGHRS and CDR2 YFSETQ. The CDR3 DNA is TGCGCCAGCAGCCCGGGACAGGGAGCTGGAGCTTTCTTT. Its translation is CASSPGQGAGAFF.

Here the CDR3 reads CSASPREQYF. The CDR3 coding sequence is TGCAGTGCTAGTCCCCGGGAGCAGTACTTC. The chain links TRBV20-1 to TRBJ2-7; D gene unclear. The CDR3 has 10 residues. The V gene lost 3 bases and the J gene lost 7 bases, with 7 bases spanning the gap. Germline CDR1 is DFQATT and CDR2 is SNEGSKA (reference sequence).

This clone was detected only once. CDR3 protein: CASSQTPLAGGAYEQYF. The CDR3 bases are TGTGCCAGCAGCCAAACGCCACTAGCGGGGGGAGCCTACGAGCAGTACTTC. This rearrangement joins TRBV7-2 to TRBJ2-7, with 12 bases lining up with TRBD2. This CDR3 has 17 residues. Per germline, CDR1 SGHTA and CDR2 FQGNSA. J gave up 2 bases and V 5 bases, and 10 bases lay outside the gene matches. Full variable domain (missing parts from reference TRBV7-2 and TRBJ2-7): GAGVSQSPSNKVTEKGKDVELRCDPISGHTALYWYRQSLGQGLEFLIYFQGNSAPDKSGLPSDRFSAERTGGSVSTLTIQRTQQEDSAVYLCASSQTPLAGGAYEQYFGPGTRLTVT.

DNA for the CDR3: TGTGCTAGTGGTAGCTCCAGACAGCTTGCAACTAATGAAAAACTGTTTTTT. Encoded protein: CASGSSRQLATNEKLFF. The chain joins TRBV12-5 to TRBJ1-4, with D possibly TRBD1 on 5 matching bases. This CDR3 contains 17 residues. V dropped 5 bases and J dropped 0 bases, with 16 bases sitting between them. Germline values: CDR1 LGHNT, CDR2 FRNRAP.

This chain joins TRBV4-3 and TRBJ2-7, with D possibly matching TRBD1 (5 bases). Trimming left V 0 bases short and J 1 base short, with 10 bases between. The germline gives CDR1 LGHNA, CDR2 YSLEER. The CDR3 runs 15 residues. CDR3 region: CASSQEVTGSYEQYF. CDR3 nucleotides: TGCGCCAGCAGCCAAGAAGTTACAGGATCCTACGAGCAGTACTTC.

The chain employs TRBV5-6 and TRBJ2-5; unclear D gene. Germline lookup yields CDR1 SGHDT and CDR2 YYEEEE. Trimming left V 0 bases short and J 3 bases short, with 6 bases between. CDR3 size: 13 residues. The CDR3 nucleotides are TGTGCCAGCAGCTTGGGGGCAGAAGAGACCCAGTACTTC. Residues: CASSLGAEETQYF.

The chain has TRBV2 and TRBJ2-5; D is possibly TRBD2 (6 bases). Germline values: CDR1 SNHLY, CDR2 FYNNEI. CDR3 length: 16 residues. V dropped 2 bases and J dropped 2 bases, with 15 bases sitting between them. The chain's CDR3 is CASSEMGGGGQETQYF. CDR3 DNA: TGTGCCAGCAGTGAAATGGGGGGAGGCGGGCAAGAGACCCAGTACTTC.

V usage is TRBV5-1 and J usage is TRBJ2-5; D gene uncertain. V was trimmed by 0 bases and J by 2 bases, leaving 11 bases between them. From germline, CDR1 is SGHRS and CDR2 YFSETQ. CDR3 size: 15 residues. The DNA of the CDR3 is TGCGCCAGCAGCTTGGAGTGGCTGAAACAAGAGACCCAGTACTTC. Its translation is CASSLEWLKQETQYF.

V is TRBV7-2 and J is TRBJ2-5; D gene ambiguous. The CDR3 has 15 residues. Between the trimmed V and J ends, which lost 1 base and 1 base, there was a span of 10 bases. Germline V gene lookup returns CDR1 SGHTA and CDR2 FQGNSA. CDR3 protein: CASSLVGYSQETQYF. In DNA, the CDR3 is TGTGCCAGCAGCTTAGTAGGTTATTCCCAAGAGACCCAGTACTTC.

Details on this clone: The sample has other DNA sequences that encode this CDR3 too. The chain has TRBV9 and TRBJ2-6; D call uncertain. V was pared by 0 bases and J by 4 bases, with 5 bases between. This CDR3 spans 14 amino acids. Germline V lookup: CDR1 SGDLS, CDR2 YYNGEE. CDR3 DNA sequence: TGTGCCAGCAGCGTAGGCTCCGGGGCCAACGTCCTGACTTTC. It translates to CASSVGSGANVLTF.